This record covers a single T cell receptor beta chain. This entry belongs to a study of CDR3 diversity in severe acne. Using its own MiXCR run on the PCR reads, TCRdb lists one record per CDR3 protein. Of some 90,000 distinct CDR3 sequences listed, around 47% are singletons. Deletions cut 6 bases from V and 6 bases from J, with 11 bases between. Looked up from germline, CDR1 is KGHSH and CDR2 is LQKENI. The CDR3 is made up of 13 amino acids. Material: blood. The sequence was obtained from a male donor with severe acne vulgaris. The rearrangement links TRBV18 to TRBJ1-4; D remains ambiguous. CDR3 region: CASSSRAHEKLFF. Here the CDR3 DNA reads TGTGCCAGCTCCTCCCGGGCCCATGAAAAACTGTTTTTT.